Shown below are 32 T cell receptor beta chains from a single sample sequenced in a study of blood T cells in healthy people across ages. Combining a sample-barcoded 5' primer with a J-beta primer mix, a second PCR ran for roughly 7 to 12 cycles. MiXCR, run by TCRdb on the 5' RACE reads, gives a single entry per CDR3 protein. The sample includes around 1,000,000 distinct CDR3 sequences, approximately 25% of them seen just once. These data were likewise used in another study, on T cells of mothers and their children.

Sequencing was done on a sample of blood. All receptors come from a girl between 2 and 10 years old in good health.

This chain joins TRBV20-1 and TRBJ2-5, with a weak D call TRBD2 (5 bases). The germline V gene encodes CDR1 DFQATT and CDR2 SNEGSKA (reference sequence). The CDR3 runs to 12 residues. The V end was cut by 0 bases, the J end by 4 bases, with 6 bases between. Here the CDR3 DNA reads TGCAGTGCTAGAGAAGAGGGAGAGACCCAGTACTTC. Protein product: CSAREEGETQYF.

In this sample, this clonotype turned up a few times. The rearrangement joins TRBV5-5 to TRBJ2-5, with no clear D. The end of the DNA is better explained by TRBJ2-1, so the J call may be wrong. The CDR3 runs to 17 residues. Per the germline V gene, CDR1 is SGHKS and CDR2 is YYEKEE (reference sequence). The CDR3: CASSFALPALGVNEQFF. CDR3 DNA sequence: TGTGCCAGCAGCTTCGCTCTACCCGCATTGGGCGTCAATGAGCAGTTCTTC.

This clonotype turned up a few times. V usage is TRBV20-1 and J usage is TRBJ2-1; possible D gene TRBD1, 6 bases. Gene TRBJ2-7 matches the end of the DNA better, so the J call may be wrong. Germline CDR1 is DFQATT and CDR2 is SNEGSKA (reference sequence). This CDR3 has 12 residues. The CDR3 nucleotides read TGCAGTAGGCCCGGCAGGGGATACGAGCAGTACTTC. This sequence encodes CSRPGRGYEQYF.

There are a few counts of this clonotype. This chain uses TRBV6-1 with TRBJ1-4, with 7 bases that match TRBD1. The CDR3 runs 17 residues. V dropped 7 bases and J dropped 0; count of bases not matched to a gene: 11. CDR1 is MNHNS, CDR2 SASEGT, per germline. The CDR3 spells CASMRNVGQTTNEKLFF. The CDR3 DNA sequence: TGTGCCAGCATGAGGAATGTGGGACAGACAACTAATGAAAAACTGTTTTTT.

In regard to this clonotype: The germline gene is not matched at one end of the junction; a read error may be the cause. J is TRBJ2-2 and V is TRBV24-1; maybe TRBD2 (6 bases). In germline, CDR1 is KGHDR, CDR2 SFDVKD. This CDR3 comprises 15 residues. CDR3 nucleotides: TGTGCCACCTCACTAGGCAGAGGGAGCACCGGGGGGCTGTTTTTT. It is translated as CATSLGRGSTGGLFF.

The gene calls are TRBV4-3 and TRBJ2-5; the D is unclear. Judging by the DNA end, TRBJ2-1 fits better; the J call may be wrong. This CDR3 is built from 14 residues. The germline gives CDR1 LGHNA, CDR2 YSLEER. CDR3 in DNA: TGCGCCAGCAGCCATGACGAACCGAACAATGAGCAGTTCTTC. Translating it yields CASSHDEPNNEQFF.

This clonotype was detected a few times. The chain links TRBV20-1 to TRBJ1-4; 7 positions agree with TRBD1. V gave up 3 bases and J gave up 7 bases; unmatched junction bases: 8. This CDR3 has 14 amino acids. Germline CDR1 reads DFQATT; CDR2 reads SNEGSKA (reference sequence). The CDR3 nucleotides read TGCAGTGCTAGCCTGGGACAGCCTGTTGAAAAACTGTTTTTT. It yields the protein CSASLGQPVEKLFF.

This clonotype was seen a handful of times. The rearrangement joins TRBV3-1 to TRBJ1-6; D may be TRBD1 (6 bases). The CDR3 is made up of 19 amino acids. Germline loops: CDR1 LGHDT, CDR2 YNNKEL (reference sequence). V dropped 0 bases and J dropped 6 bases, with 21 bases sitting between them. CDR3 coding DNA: TGTGCCAGCAGCCAAGAATTTCCGGGGTTGGGGGCGCGTAATTCACCCCTCCACTTT. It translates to CASSQEFPGLGARNSPLHF.

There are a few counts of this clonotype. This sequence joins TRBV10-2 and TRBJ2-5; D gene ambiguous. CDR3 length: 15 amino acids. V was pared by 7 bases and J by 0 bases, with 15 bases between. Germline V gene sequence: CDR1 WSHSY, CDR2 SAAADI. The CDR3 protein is CASIPTWAYQETQYF. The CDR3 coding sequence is TGCGCCAGCATTCCCACGTGGGCCTACCAAGAGACCCAGTACTTC.

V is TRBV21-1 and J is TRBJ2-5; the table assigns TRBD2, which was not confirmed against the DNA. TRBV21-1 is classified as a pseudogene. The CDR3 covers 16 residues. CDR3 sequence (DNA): TGTGCCAGCAGCCGGGGAGGGGGGCAGGGTGGAGAGACCCAGTACTTC. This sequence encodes CASSRGGGQGGETQYF.

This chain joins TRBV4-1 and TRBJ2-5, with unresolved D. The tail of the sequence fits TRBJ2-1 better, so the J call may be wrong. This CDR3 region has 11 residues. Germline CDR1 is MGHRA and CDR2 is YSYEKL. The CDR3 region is CASSQMGEQFF. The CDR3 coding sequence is TGCGCCAGCAGCCAAATGGGTGAGCAGTTCTTC.

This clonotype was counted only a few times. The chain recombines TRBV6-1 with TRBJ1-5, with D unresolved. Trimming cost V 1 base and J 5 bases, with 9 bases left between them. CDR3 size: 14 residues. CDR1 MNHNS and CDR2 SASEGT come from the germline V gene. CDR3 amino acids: CASSEEESDQPQHF. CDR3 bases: TGTGCCAGCAGTGAAGAGGAATCTGATCAGCCCCAGCATTTT.

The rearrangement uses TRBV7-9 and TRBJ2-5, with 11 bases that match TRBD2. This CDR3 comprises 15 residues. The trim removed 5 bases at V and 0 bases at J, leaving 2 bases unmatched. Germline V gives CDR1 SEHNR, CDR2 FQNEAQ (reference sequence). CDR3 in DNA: TGTGCCAGCAGCACGGGACTAGCGGACCAAGAGACCCAGTACTTC. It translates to CASSTGLADQETQYF.

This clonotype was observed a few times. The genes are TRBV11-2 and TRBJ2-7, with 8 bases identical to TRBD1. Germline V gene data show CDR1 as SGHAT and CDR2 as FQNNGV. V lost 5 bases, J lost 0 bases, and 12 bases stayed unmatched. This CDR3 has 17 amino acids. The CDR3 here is CASSQTGRGLASYEQYF. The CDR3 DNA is TGTGCCAGCAGCCAAACAGGCAGGGGGCTAGCCTCCTACGAGCAGTACTTC.

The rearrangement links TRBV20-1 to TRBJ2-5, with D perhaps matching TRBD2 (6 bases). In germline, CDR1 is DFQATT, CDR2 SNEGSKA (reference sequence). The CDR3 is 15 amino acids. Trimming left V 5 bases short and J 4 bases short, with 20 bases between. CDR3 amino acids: CSAPRGAGILETQYF. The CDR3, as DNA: TGCAGTGCTCCTCGGGGCGCGGGGATTCTAGAGACCCAGTACTTC.

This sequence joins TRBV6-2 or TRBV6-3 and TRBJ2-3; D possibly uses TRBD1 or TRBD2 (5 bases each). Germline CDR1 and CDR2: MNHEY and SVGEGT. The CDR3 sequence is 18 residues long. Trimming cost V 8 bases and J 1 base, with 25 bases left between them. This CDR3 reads CASLGGRITKGRTDTQYF. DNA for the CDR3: TGTGCCAGCCTTGGGGGACGGATAACTAAAGGTCGCACAGATACGCAGTATTTT.

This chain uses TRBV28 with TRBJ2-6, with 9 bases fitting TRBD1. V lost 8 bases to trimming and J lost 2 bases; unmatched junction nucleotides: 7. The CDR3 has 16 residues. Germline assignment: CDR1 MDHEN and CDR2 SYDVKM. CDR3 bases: TGTGCCAGCGGTAGGACAGGGGCCACTGGGGCCAACGTCCTGACTTTC. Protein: CASGRTGATGANVLTF.

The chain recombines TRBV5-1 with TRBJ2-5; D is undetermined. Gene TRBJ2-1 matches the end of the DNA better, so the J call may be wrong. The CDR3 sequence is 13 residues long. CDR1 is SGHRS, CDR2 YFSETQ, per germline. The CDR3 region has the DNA TGCGCCAGCAGCGTGGAGACCTGGGATGAGCAGTTCTTC. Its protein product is CASSVETWDEQFF.

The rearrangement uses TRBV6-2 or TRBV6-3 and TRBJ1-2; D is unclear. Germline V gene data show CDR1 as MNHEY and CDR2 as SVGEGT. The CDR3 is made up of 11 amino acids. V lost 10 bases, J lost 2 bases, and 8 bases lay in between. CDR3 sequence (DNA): TGTGCCACCTTGTACAACTATGGCTACACCTTC. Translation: CATLYNYGYTF.

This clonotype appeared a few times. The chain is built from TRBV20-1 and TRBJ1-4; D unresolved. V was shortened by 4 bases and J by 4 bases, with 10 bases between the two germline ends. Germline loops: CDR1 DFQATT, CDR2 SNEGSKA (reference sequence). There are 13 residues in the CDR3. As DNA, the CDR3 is TGCAGTGCTACGTACAGTGGTAATGAAAAACTGTTTTTT. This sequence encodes CSATYSGNEKLFF.

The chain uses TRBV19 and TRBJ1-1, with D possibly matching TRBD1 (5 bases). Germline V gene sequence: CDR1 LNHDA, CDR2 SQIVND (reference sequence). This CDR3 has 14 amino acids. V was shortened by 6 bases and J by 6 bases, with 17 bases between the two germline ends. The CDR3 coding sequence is TGTGCCAGTAGGGTAGGGGACCTAGACCCTGAAGCTTTCTTT. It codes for CASRVGDLDPEAFF.

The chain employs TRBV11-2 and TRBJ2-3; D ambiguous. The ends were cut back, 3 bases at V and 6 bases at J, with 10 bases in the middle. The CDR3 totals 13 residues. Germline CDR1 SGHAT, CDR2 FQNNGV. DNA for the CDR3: TGTGCCAGCAGCTTTATCAGGTCGGATACGCAGTATTTT. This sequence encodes CASSFIRSDTQYF.

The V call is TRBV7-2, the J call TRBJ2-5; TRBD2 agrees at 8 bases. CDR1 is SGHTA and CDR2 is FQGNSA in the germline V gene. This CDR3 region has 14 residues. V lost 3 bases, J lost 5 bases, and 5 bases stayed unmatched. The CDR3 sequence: CASSFMSGSETQYF. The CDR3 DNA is TGTGCCAGCAGCTTCATGAGCGGGAGTGAGACCCAGTACTTC.

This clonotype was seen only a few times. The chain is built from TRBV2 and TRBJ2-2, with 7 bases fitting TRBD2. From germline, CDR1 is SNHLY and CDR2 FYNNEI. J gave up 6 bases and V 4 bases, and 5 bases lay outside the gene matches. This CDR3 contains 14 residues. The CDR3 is CASSAGGIAGELFF. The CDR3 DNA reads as TGTGCCAGCAGTGCGGGGGGAATTGCCGGGGAGCTGTTTTTT. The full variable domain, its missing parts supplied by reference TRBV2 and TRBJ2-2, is EPEVTQTPSHQVTQMGQEVILRCVPISNHLYFYWYRQILGQKVEFLVSFYNNEISEKSEIFDDQFSVERPDGSNFTLKIRSTKLEDSAMYFCASSAGGIAGELFFGEGSRLTVL.

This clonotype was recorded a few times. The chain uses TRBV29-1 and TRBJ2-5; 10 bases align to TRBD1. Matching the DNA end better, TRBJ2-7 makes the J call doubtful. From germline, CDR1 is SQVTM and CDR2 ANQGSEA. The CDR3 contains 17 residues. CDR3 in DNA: TGCAGCGTTGAAGATAATACGGGGACAGGGGAGGGCCACGAGCAGTACTTC. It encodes CSVEDNTGTGEGHEQYF.

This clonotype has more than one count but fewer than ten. CDR3 in amino acids: CASRGVNSYEQYF. CDR3 in DNA: TGTGCCAGCAGAGGGGTTAACTCCTACGAGCAGTACTTC. V and J are TRBV11-2 and TRBJ2-7; D is perhaps TRBD1 (5 bases). Germline values: CDR1 SGHAT, CDR2 FQNNGV. CDR3 length: 13 amino acids. Trimming shortened V by 6 bases and J by 0 bases, and 9 bases separated the two germline ends.

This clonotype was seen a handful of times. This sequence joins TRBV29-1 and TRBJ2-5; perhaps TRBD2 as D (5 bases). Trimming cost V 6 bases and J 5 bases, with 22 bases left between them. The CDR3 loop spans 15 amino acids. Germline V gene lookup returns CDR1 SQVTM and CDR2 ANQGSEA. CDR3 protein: CSVEHRESTWETQYF. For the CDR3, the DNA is TGCAGCGTCGAACACCGGGAATCAACGTGGGAGACCCAGTACTTC. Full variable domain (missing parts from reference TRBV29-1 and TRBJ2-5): SAVISQKPSRDICQRGTSLTIQCQVDSQVTMMFWYRQQPGQSLTLIATANQGSEATYESGFVIDKFPISRPNLTFSTLTVSNMSPEDSSIYLCSVEHRESTWETQYFGPGTRLLVL.

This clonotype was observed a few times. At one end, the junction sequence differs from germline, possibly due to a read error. The CDR3 DNA reads as TGTGCCAGCAGCCAAGGTGGAACCACCATATATTTT. Its translation is CASSQGGTTIYF. The genes are TRBV3-1 and TRBJ1-3, with no clear D. This CDR3 region has 12 residues. Germline V gene lookup returns CDR1 LGHDT and CDR2 YNNKEL (reference sequence).

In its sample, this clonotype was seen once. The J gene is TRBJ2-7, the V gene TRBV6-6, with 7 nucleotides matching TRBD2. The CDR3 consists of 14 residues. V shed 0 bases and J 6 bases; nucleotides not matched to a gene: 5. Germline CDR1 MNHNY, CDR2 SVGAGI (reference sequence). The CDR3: CASSYSSGVFEQYF. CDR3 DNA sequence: TGTGCCAGCAGTTACTCGAGCGGGGTTTTCGAGCAGTACTTC.

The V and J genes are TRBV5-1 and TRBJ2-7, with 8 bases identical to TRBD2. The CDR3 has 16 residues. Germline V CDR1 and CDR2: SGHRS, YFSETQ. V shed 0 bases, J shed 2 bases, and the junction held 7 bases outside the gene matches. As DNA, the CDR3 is TGCGCCAGCAGCTTGGCCAGAGCGGGGGCAACCTACGAGCAGTACTTC. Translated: CASSLARAGATYEQYF.

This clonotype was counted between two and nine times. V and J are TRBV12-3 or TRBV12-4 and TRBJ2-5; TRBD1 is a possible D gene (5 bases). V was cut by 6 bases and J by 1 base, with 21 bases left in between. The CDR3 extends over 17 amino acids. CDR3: CASRARFRGGSQETQYF. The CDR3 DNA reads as TGTGCCAGCAGGGCCCGATTTAGGGGCGGCTCCCAAGAGACCCAGTACTTC.

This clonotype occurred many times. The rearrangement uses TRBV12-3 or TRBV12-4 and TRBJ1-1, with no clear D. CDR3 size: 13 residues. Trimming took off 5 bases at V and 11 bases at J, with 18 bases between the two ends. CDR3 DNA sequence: TGTGCCAGCAGTCATAACAGTGTGGGTTCGGCTTTCTTT. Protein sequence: CASSHNSVGSAFF.